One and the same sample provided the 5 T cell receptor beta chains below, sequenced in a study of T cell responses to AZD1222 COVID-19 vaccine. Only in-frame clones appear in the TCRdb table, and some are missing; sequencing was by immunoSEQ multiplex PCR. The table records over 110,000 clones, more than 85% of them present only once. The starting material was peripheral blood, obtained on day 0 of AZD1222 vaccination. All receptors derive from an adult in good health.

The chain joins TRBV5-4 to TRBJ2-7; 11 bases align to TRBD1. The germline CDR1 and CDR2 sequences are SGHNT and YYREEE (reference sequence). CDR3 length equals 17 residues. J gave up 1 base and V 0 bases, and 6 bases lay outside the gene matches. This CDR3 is CASSLGRTGGASYEQYF. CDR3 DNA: TGTGCCAGCAGCTTGGGTAGGACAGGGGGCGCTTCCTACGAGCAGTACTTC.

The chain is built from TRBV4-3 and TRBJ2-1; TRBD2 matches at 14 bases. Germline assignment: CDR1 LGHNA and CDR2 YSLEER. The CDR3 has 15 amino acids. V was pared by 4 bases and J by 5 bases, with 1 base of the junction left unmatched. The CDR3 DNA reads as TGCGCCAGCAGCCTGGGACTAGCGGGAGACAATGAGCAGTTCTTC. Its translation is CASSLGLAGDNEQFF.

The CDR3 DNA follows: TGTGCCAGCAGCTTGGCCGCGGGGTCTGGAAACACCATATATTTT. Translation gives CASSLAAGSGNTIYF. The rearrangement joins TRBV5-8 to TRBJ1-3; D not resolved. CDR3 length: 15 amino acids. Germline V gene data show CDR1 as SGHTS and CDR2 as YDEGEE. V lost 0 bases, J lost 1 base, and 8 bases lay in between.

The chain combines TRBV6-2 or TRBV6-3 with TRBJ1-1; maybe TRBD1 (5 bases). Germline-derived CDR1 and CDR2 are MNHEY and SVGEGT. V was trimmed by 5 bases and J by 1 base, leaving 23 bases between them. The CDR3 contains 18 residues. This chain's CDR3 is CASSTSSVRDPSNTEAFF. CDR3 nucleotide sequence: TGTGCCAGCAGTACTAGTTCAGTACGGGACCCCTCGAACACTGAAGCTTTCTTT.

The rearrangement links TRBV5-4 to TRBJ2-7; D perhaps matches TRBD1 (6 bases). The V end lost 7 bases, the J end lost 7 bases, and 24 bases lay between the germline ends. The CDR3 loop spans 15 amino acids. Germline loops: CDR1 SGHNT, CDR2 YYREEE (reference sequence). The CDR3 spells CASGWNRDIRSEQYF. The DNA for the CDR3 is TGTGCCAGCGGATGGAACCGGGACATTAGGTCGGAGCAGTACTTC.